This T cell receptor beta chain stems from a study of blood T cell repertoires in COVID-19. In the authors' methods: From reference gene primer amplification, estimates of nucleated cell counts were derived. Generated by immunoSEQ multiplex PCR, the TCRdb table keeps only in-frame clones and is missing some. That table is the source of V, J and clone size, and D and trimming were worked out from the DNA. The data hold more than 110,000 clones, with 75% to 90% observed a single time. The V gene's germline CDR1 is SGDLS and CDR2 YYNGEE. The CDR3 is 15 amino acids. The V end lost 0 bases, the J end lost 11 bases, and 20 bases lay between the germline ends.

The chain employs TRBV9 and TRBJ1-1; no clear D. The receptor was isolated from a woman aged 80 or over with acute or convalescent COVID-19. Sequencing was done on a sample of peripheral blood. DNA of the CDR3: TGTGCCAGCAGCGTAGGAGGAGGTTCGGGGTCTCGGGCTTTCTTT. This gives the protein CASSVGGGSGSRAFF.